Presented here are 27 T cell receptor beta chains from one specimen sequenced in a study of T cell responses to AZD1222 COVID-19 vaccine. TCRdb's copy holds only in-frame clones and misses some; the assay was immunoSEQ multiplex PCR. The table shows around 260,000 clones, with over 85% occurring only once. The sample here was peripheral blood, taken on day 0 of AZD1222 vaccination. The origin of the receptors is an adult in good health.

The J gene is TRBJ2-7, the V gene TRBV4-1; tentatively, D is TRBD2 (5 bases). V was cut by 2 bases and J by 0 bases, with 11 bases left in between. There are 15 residues in the CDR3. Per germline, CDR1 MGHRA and CDR2 YSYEKL. This CDR3 is CASSQNSGSSYEQYF. The CDR3 DNA reads TGCGCCAGCAGCCAAAATTCGGGGAGCTCCTACGAGCAGTACTTC.

The V call is TRBV28, the J call TRBJ1-4; D gene unclear. Trimming stripped 6 bases from V and 5 bases from J, with 13 bases between. This CDR3 comprises 14 residues. CDR1 and CDR2 from the germline V gene are MDHEN and SYDVKM. The DNA of the CDR3 is TGTGCCAGCAGAACGGGCCGATGGAATGAAAAACTGTTTTTT. Translated: CASRTGRWNEKLFF.

The V call is TRBV27, the J call TRBJ1-2; D is possibly TRBD1 (5 bases). Trimming took 5 bases from V and 8 from J, leaving 15 bases between them. CDR1 and CDR2 (germline): MNHEY, SMNVEV (reference sequence). The CDR3 extends over 13 amino acids. CDR3 sequence: CASSPYSSGGYTF. The CDR3 DNA reads as TGTGCCAGCAGTCCATACAGTTCAGGGGGCTACACCTTC.

The V gene is TRBV7-2, the J gene TRBJ2-3, with 15 bases fitting TRBD2. V shed 4 bases and J 5 bases; nucleotides not matched to a gene: 10. CDR1 and CDR2 from the germline V gene are SGHTA and FQGNSA. The CDR3 loop spans 18 amino acids. The CDR3 DNA is TGTGCCAGCAGCTCCTGGACTAGCGGGAGGGCCCGGGGAGATACGCAGTATTTT. Translated, it gives CASSSWTSGRARGDTQYF.

The chain joins TRBV12-3 or TRBV12-4 to TRBJ1-1, with D unresolved. The CDR3 is made up of 13 amino acids. Deletions cut 6 bases from V and 1 base from J, with 9 bases between. The CDR3 sequence is CASRLTQNTEAFF. CDR3 coding DNA: TGTGCCAGCAGGCTCACGCAGAACACTGAAGCTTTCTTT.

This chain links TRBV2 with TRBJ2-2; 7 bases map to TRBD2. Germline lookup yields CDR1 SNHLY and CDR2 FYNNEI. The CDR3 is 14 amino acids. Trimming at V came to 5 bases and at J to 6 bases, leaving 6 bases not matched to a gene. This chain's CDR3 is CASSWGRAPGELFF. The CDR3 DNA is TGTGCCAGCAGTTGGGGGAGGGCCCCCGGGGAGCTGTTTTTT.

The chain is built from TRBV7-2 and TRBJ1-2, with D uncertain. Germline assignment: CDR1 SGHTA and CDR2 FQGNSA. Between the trimmed V and J ends, which lost 1 base and 2 bases, there was a span of 11 bases. The CDR3 runs 15 residues. The CDR3 loop reads CASSLGRAGNYGYTF. As DNA, the CDR3 is TGTGCCAGCAGCTTAGGGCGGGCGGGAAACTATGGCTACACCTTC.

The rearrangement joins TRBV6-5 to TRBJ2-3, with D possibly matching TRBD2 (6 bases). In germline, CDR1 is MNHEY, CDR2 SVGAGI. V lost 6 bases and J 4 bases, leaving 17 bases between the germline ends. There are 15 residues in the CDR3. The CDR3 DNA is TGTGCCAGCAGCTGGACGCGGGGACGTCCAGATACGCAGTATTTT. Its protein is CASSWTRGRPDTQYF.

The V call is TRBV20-1, the J call TRBJ2-3; D possibly matches TRBD1 or TRBD2 (7 bases each). The CDR3 sequence is 17 residues long. Trimming shortened V by 3 bases and J by 2 bases, and 21 bases separated the two germline ends. Germline V CDR1 and CDR2: DFQATT, SNEGSKA (reference sequence). CDR3 region: CSASSGLGGGHTDTQYF. CDR3 coding DNA: TGCAGTGCTAGTTCAGGCCTGGGAGGGGGCCACACAGATACGCAGTATTTT.

This clone was seen a few times. This chain joins TRBV12-5 and TRBJ2-1; 8 bases agree with TRBD2. Germline values: CDR1 LGHNT, CDR2 FRNRAP. The trim removed 3 bases at V and 6 bases at J, leaving 10 bases unmatched. The CDR3 is 16 amino acids. The CDR3 DNA is TGTGCTAGTGGTTTTGGAATGGGCGGGGGGCGCAATGAGCAGTTCTTC. Translating gives CASGFGMGGGRNEQFF.

This clone was seen just once. The CDR3: CASSHLSPTSTDTQYF. In DNA, the CDR3 is TGCGCCAGCAGCCACCTTTCCCCGACCAGCACAGATACGCAGTATTTT. The V and J genes are TRBV4-1 and TRBJ2-3; D gene ambiguous. The CDR3 runs to 16 residues. The V gene lost 3 bases and the J gene lost 0 bases, with 13 bases spanning the gap. CDR1 and CDR2 (germline): MGHRA, YSYEKL.

This sequence joins TRBV4-3 and TRBJ2-3; 15 nucleotides match TRBD2. This CDR3 region has 19 residues. V was clipped by 4 bases and J by 8 bases; unmatched bases: 16. CDR1 and CDR2 (germline): LGHNA, YSLEER. In DNA, the CDR3 is TGCGCCAGCAGCCGATCGGGGACTAGCGGGAGGTTTCCCTCGGGTACGCAGTATTTT. It specifies CASSRSGTSGRFPSGTQYF.

The DNA of the CDR3 is TGTGCCAGCAGTTACACTAGCGGGAGGACATCCAATGAGCAGTTCTTC. It encodes CASSYTSGRTSNEQFF. V and J are TRBV6-2 or TRBV6-3 and TRBJ2-1, with 12 positions matching TRBD2. The CDR3 runs to 16 residues. V shed 2 bases, J shed 6 bases, and the junction held 5 bases outside the gene matches. Germline values: CDR1 MNHEY, CDR2 SVGEGT.

The gene calls are TRBV6-5 and TRBJ2-1, with 7 bases identical to TRBD1. The germline V gene has CDR1 MNHEY and CDR2 SVGAGI. Trimming cost V 6 bases and J 4 bases; bases outside gene matches: 6. The CDR3 contains 14 residues. The CDR3 DNA reads TGTGCCAGCAGACAGGACAGGTTATACAATGAGCAGTTCTTC. It codes for CASRQDRLYNEQFF.

This clone was counted a few times. This rearrangement joins TRBV6-5 to TRBJ1-2, with no clear D. V lost 5 bases and J 6 bases, leaving 13 bases between the germline ends. CDR3 length: 13 amino acids. Germline V lookup: CDR1 MNHEY, CDR2 SVGAGI. In DNA, the CDR3 is TGTGCCAGCAGTCTCTCCAGCGAGAATGGCTACACCTTC. It translates to CASSLSSENGYTF.

This rearrangement joins TRBV9 to TRBJ1-2; D perhaps matches TRBD1 (6 bases). CDR1 is SGDLS, CDR2 YYNGEE, per germline. V lost 1 base and J lost 3, with 25 bases in between. The CDR3 loop spans 19 amino acids. CDR3 sequence: CASSVTPGGRGLGHYGYTF. The CDR3 DNA reads as TGTGCCAGCAGCGTAACCCCCGGGGGCAGGGGATTAGGTCACTATGGCTACACCTTC.

V is TRBV14 and J is TRBJ2-3, with 8 positions matching TRBD2. This CDR3 is built from 15 residues. V was clipped by 4 bases and J by 3 bases; unmatched bases: 6. Germline loops: CDR1 SGHDN, CDR2 FVKESK. The CDR3 protein is CASSPWREVTDTQYF. CDR3 nucleotides: TGTGCCAGCAGCCCCTGGCGGGAGGTGACAGATACGCAGTATTTT.

Comment on this clone: This sample includes further DNA sequences coding for the same CDR3. The J gene is TRBJ1-5, the V gene TRBV9; D unclear. The length of the CDR3 is 13 residues. From germline, CDR1 is SGDLS and CDR2 YYNGEE. Between the trimmed V and J ends, which lost 0 bases and 1 base, there was a span of 2 bases. CDR3 bases: TGTGCCAGCAGCGTAGCAAGCAATCAGCCCCAGCATTTT. Protein: CASSVASNQPQHF.

The V and J genes are TRBV28 and TRBJ1-2; the match to TRBD1 covers 10 bases. The germline CDR1 and CDR2 sequences are MDHEN and SYDVKM. The CDR3 length is 15 residues. V gave up 6 bases and J gave up 5 bases; unmatched junction bases: 9. Here the CDR3 reads CASRLGPGQGYGYTF. CDR3 in DNA: TGTGCCAGCAGGCTGGGACCGGGACAGGGGTATGGCTACACCTTC.

The V gene is TRBV28, the J gene TRBJ2-7; 9 nucleotides line up with TRBD2. The CDR3 covers 14 residues. Germline values: CDR1 MDHEN, CDR2 SYDVKM. The trim removed 7 bases at V and 3 bases at J, leaving 7 bases unmatched. The CDR3 loop is CASNIAGAGYEQYF. CDR3 in DNA: TGTGCCAGCAATATAGCGGGAGCGGGCTACGAGCAGTACTTC.

The V call is TRBV5-1, the J call TRBJ2-2; D call uncertain. The CDR3 covers 13 residues. The V end lost 4 bases, the J end lost 1 base, and 5 bases lay between the germline ends. In germline, CDR1 is SGHRS, CDR2 YFSETQ. In nucleotides, the CDR3 is TGCGCCAGCAGCACCCTGAACACCGGGGAGCTGTTTTTT. Its protein product is CASSTLNTGELFF.

On this clone: The junction shows a germline mismatch at one end, possibly a read error. The V gene is TRBV18, the J gene TRBJ1-4; D might be TRBD1 (6 bases). Germline V gives CDR1 KGHSH, CDR2 LQKENI. The CDR3 extends over 14 amino acids. The chain's CDR3 is CASSRRDTSEKLFF. The CDR3 coding sequence is TGTGCCAGCTCAAGGAGGGACACTAGTGAAAAACTGTTTTTT.

In nucleotides, the CDR3 is TGTGCCATCAACTCAGGGGCAGGGGTCTTCCACGAGCAGTACTTC. Translating gives CAINSGAGVFHEQYF. This sequence joins TRBV10-3 and TRBJ2-7; D possibly corresponds to TRBD1 (6 bases). CDR3 length: 15 residues. Trimming left V 7 bases short and J 5 bases short, with 21 bases between. Germline V CDR1 and CDR2: ENHRY, SYGVKD.

The chain uses TRBV29-1 and TRBJ2-1; the D is unclear. Germline CDR1 SQVTM, CDR2 ANQGSEA. Between the trimmed V and J ends, which lost 7 bases and 6 bases, there was a span of 7 bases. This CDR3 is 10 amino acids long. CDR3 sequence: CSASTNEQFF. The CDR3 DNA reads as TGCAGCGCGTCCACCAATGAGCAGTTCTTC.

This rearrangement joins TRBV7-9 to TRBJ1-3; D possibly corresponds to TRBD1 (6 bases). The CDR3 is 15 residues long. With 0 bases removed from V and 8 bases from J, the gap between germline ends came to 14 bases. The germline gives CDR1 SEHNR, CDR2 FQNEAQ (reference sequence). CDR3 protein: CASSLADSSPDTIYF. CDR3 bases: TGTGCCAGCAGCTTAGCGGACAGCTCGCCCGACACCATATATTTT.

The J gene is TRBJ2-7, the V gene TRBV3-1 (or the pseudogene TRBV3-2), with 8 bases identical to TRBD2. V dropped 3 bases and J dropped 2; count of bases not matched to a gene: 9. CDR1 is LGHDT and CDR2 is YNNKEL in the germline V gene (reference sequence). The CDR3 length is 16 residues. The CDR3 loop reads CASSQGWREEPYEQYF. CDR3 in DNA: TGTGCCAGCAGCCAGGGTTGGCGGGAGGAGCCCTACGAGCAGTACTTC.

Concerning this clone: The same CDR3 arises from other DNA sequences in this sample as well. V usage is TRBV3-1 (or the pseudogene TRBV3-2) and J usage is TRBJ1-1; D is unclear. CDR3 length: 12 residues. Germline V gives CDR1 LGHDT, CDR2 YNNKEL (reference sequence). The ends were cut back, 1 base at V and 7 bases at J, with 7 bases in the middle. DNA for the CDR3: TGTGCCAGCAGCCAAGGGGAGTTTGAAGCTTTCTTT. Its translation: CASSQGEFEAFF.